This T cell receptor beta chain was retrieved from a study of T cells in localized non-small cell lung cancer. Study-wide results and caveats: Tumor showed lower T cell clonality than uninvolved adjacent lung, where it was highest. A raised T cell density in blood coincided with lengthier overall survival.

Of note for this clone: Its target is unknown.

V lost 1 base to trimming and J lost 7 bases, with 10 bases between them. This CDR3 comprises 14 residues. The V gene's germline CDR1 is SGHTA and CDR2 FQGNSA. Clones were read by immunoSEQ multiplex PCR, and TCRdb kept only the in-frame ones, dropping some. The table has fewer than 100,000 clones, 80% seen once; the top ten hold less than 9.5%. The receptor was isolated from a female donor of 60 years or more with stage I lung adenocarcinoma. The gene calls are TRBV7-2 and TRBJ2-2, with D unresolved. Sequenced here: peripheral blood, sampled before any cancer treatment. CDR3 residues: CASSLDSSFGELFF. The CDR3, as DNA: TGTGCCAGCAGCTTAGACTCTTCGTTCGGGGAGCTGTTTTTT.